Here is one T cell receptor (beta chain) with its context. The target antigen is unknown. This sample is part of a study of cytomegalovirus exposure and HLA in healthy donors. Findings and limits, study-wide: It was reportedly the case that the classifier diagnosed cytomegalovirus status with high specificity and sensitivity. Apparent HLA restriction characterized most CMV-associated TCR beta chains in a later analysis. Association of approximately 16,000 TCR beta sequences with HLA alleles was found at 0.05 false discovery rate in a later analysis. Common viral pathogens seemed, in a later analysis, to connect with several of the most significant clusters.

Germline V gene data show CDR1 as SEHNR and CDR2 as FQNEAQ (reference sequence). The ends lost 6 bases at V and 5 bases at J; junction bases unmatched: 6. The CDR3 runs to 14 residues. The PCR ran on 60 Vbeta and 13 Jbeta primers. The assay was immunoSEQ multiplex PCR, and TCRdb's table has in-frame clones only and misses some. The data hold more than 90,000 clones, with approximately 70% observed a single time. The chain links TRBV7-9 to TRBJ2-3, with 9 bases fitting TRBD2. Sequencing was carried out using PBMCs. This sequence originates from a man in his fifties or sixties in good health and CMV-seronegative. As DNA, the CDR3 is TGTGCCAGCAGGCGGGGGGGCCAGGAAGATACGCAGTATTTT. Residues: CASRRGGQEDTQYF.